This T cell receptor (beta chain) was recovered during a study of T cell repertoires in cytomegalovirus infection. TCRdb reprocessed the reads via MiXCR and lists one record per CDR3 protein. Counted here are 65,000 to 90,000 distinct CDR3 sequences, more than 3% occurring once; the ten biggest clones make up roughly 22%. This clonotype occurred many times. Germline V lookup: CDR1 SNHLY, CDR2 FYNNEI. V dropped 4 bases and J dropped 2 bases, with 9 bases sitting between them. This CDR3 has 14 residues. V is TRBV2 and J is TRBJ1-5; D is unresolved. The receptor was derived from a human donor in good health (CMV status not recorded). Some clones in this sample may be carry-over from other donors' samples. The material sequenced was PBMCs. The CDR3: CASSGGAGNQPQHF. For the CDR3, the DNA is TGTGCCAGCAGTGGAGGAGCCGGCAATCAGCCCCAGCATTTT.